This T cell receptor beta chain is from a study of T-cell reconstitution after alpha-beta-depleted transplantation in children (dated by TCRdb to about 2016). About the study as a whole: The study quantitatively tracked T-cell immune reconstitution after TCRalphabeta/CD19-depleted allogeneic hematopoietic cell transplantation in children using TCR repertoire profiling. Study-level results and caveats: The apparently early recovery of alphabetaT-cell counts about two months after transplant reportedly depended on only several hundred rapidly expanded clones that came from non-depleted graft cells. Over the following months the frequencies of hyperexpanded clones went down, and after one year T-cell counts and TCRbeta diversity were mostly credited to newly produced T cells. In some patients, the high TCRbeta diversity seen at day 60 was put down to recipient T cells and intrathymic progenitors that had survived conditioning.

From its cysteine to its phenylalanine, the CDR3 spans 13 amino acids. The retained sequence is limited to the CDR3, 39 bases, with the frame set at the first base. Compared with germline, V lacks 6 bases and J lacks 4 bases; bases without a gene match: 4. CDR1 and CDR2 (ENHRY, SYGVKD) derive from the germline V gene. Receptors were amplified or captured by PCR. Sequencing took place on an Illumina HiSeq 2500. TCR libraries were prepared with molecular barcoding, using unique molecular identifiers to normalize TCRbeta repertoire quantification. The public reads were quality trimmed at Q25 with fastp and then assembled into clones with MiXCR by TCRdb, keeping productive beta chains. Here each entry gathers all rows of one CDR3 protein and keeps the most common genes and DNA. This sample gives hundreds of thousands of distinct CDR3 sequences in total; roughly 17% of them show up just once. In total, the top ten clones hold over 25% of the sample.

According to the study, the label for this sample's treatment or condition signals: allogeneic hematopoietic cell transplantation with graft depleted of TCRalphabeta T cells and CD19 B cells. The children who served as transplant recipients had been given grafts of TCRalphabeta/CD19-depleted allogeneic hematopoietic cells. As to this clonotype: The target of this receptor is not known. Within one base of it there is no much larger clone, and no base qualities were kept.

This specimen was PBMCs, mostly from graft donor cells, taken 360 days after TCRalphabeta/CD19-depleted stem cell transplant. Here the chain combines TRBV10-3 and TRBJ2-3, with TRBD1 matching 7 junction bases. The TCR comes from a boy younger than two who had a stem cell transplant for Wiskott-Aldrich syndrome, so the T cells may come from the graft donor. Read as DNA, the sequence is TGTGCCATCAGCACAGGGGTAGCAGATACGCAGTATTTT. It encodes CAISTGVADTQYF.